A selection of T cell receptor beta chains follows, all from one sample in a study of cytomegalovirus exposure and HLA in healthy donors. Method: immunoSEQ multiplex PCR; TCRdb's copy keeps in-frame clones and lacks some. This sample contains 200,000 to 250,000 clones. The material sequenced was PBMCs. The origin of the receptors is a woman in her twenties or thirties in good health and CMV-seropositive. CDR3s include the opening cysteine and the closing phenylalanine or tryptophan. Each record gives: J gene, D gene, V gene, CDR3 DNA, CDR3 protein. D genes are given only for firm matches.

j_call: TRBJ2-7; d_call: TRBD2; v_call: TRBV7-9; cdr3_nt: TGTGCCAGCAGCCCCCTGTCCCCCTCGGCTAGCGGGGCGGGGGAGCAGTACTTC; cdr3_aa: CASSPLSPSASGAGEQYF
j_call: TRBJ2-2; d_call: .; v_call: TRBV2; cdr3_nt: TGTGCCAGCAGTGCCTCTACAAGCGCGAACACCGGGGAGCTGTTTTTT; cdr3_aa: CASSASTSANTGELFF
j_call: TRBJ1-1; d_call: .; v_call: TRBV6-5; cdr3_nt: TGTGCCAGCAGTGCCCGGGCCGCGGGGAACACTGAAGCTTTCTTT; cdr3_aa: CASSARAAGNTEAFF
j_call: TRBJ2-3; d_call: .; v_call: TRBV18; cdr3_nt: TGTGCCAGCTCACTAATGGACAAGCGCACAGATACGCAGTATTTT; cdr3_aa: CASSLMDKRTDTQYF
j_call: TRBJ2-7; d_call: TRBD2; v_call: TRBV10-3; cdr3_nt: TGTGCCATCAGTGAGCGACTAGCGGGGGCCTACGAGCAGTACTTC; cdr3_aa: CAISERLAGAYEQYF
j_call: TRBJ2-6; d_call: TRBD1; v_call: TRBV2; cdr3_nt: TGTGCCAGCAGGGACAGGGTAGGTGGGGCCAACGTCCTGACTTTC; cdr3_aa: CASRDRVGGANVLTF
j_call: TRBJ1-6; d_call: TRBD1; v_call: TRBV15; cdr3_nt: TGTGCCACCAGCAGATCCGGGACAGGGGGTTCACCCCTCCACTTT; cdr3_aa: CATSRSGTGGSPLHF
j_call: TRBJ1-4; d_call: .; v_call: TRBV5-1; cdr3_nt: TGCGCCAGCAGCTTGGAACCTACAACTAATGAAAAACTGTTTTTT; cdr3_aa: CASSLEPTTNEKLFF
j_call: TRBJ2-7; d_call: TRBD1; v_call: TRBV19; cdr3_nt: TGTGCCAGTAGTCTTGACAGGGGCGAGCAGTACTTC; cdr3_aa: CASSLDRGEQYF
j_call: TRBJ2-1; d_call: .; v_call: TRBV4-2; cdr3_nt: TGTGCCAGCAGCCTAAGCGGCAGCTCCTACAATGAGCAGTTCTTC; cdr3_aa: CASSLSGSSYNEQFF
j_call: TRBJ2-1; d_call: TRBD1; v_call: TRBV28; cdr3_nt: TGTGCCAGCAGTTCTCTTCGGGACAGGGCCTACAATGAGCAGTTCTTC; cdr3_aa: CASSSLRDRAYNEQFF
j_call: TRBJ1-1; d_call: .; v_call: TRBV30; cdr3_nt: TGTGCCTGGAGGAAGGAGAACGATTTGAACACTGAAGCTTTCTTT; cdr3_aa: CAWRKENDLNTEAFF
j_call: TRBJ2-5; d_call: TRBD1; v_call: TRBV18; cdr3_nt: TGTGCCAGCTCCGGGGACAGGGCAGAGACCCAGTACTTC; cdr3_aa: CASSGDRAETQYF
j_call: TRBJ2-2; d_call: .; v_call: TRBV5-1; cdr3_nt: TGCGCCAGCAGCTTGGCCAGGGCGGACACCGGGGAGCTGTTTTTT; cdr3_aa: CASSLARADTGELFF
j_call: TRBJ1-1; d_call: .; v_call: TRBV7-9; cdr3_nt: TGTGCCAGCAGCTTGGGGGGTCCCGGAGCTTTCTTT; cdr3_aa: CASSLGGPGAFF
j_call: TRBJ2-4; d_call: TRBD1; v_call: TRBV2; cdr3_nt: TGTGCCAGCAGTGATGGCAGGGGGAACATTCAGTACTTC; cdr3_aa: CASSDGRGNIQYF
j_call: TRBJ1-5; d_call: .; v_call: TRBV5-5; cdr3_nt: TGTGCCAGCAGCTTGAACCAGGGAGGGCCCCAGCATTTT; cdr3_aa: CASSLNQGGPQHF
j_call: TRBJ1-2; d_call: TRBD1; v_call: TRBV11-2; cdr3_nt: TGTGCCAGCAGCTTAGACAGGGGGCAGGGTGGCTACACCTTC; cdr3_aa: CASSLDRGQGGYTF
j_call: TRBJ2-1; d_call: TRBD1; v_call: TRBV7-9; cdr3_nt: TGTGCCAGCAGCCCCCGGGACAGCGGCTACAATGAGCAGTTCTTC; cdr3_aa: CASSPRDSGYNEQFF
j_call: TRBJ2-3; d_call: TRBD1; v_call: TRBV6-5; cdr3_nt: TGTGCCAGCAGTTACTCGACAGGGGGAAGGACAGATACGCAGTATTTT; cdr3_aa: CASSYSTGGRTDTQYF
j_call: TRBJ1-5; d_call: .; v_call: TRBV6-1; cdr3_nt: TGTGCCAGCAGTGACCGACAGGAGAGCAATCAGCCCCAGCATTTT; cdr3_aa: CASSDRQESNQPQHF
j_call: TRBJ1-5; d_call: .; v_call: TRBV2; cdr3_nt: TGTGCCAGCAGTGAGAGTCAGCCCCAGCATTTT; cdr3_aa: CASSESQPQHF